The next 3 T cell receptor beta chains were all read from a single sample in a study of cytomegalovirus exposure and HLA in healthy donors (dated by TCRdb to about 2017). Libraries were prepared through the immunoSEQ multiplex PCR assay. A mixture of 60 forward primers for TCR Vbeta segments and 13 reverse primers for TCR Jbeta segments was used in the multiplex PCR. TCRdb took over this immuneACCESS table, retaining in-frame rearrangements with V and J assigned. Such tables are incomplete; in checked studies, under half of the missing clones stem from an unresolved V gene, and the remainder is unexplained. The table for this sample records approximately 46,000 clones. 7% to 8.5% of the sample is held by the ten biggest clonotypes. Sequenced material: PBMCs. Source of these receptors: a male donor in good health and CMV-seronegative.

The CDR3 nucleotides are TGCAGCGTTGTACCACAGGGAAGCTCCTACGAGCAGTACTTC. Translated, it gives CSVVPQGSSYEQYF. The gene calls are TRBV29-1 and TRBJ2-7; D is perhaps TRBD1 (6 bases). CDR1 is SQVTM and CDR2 is ANQGSEA in the germline V gene. The CDR3 covers 14 residues. Trimming cost V 4 bases and J 0 bases, with 13 bases left between them.

This chain uses TRBV7-9 with TRBJ1-1; no reliable D call. With 3 bases removed from V and 4 bases from J, the gap between germline ends came to 15 bases. The CDR3 consists of 15 residues. Germline V gene data show CDR1 as SEHNR and CDR2 as FQNEAQ (reference sequence). The CDR3 loop reads CASSFLGYRGTEAFF. The CDR3 DNA reads as TGTGCCAGCAGCTTTCTTGGTTACCGGGGCACTGAAGCTTTCTTT. Drawing the rest from reference TRBV7-9 and TRBJ1-1, the complete variable domain is DTGVSQNPRHKITKRGQNVTFRCDPISEHNRLYWYRQTLGQGPEFLTYFQNEAQLEKSRLLSDRFSAERPKGSFSTLEIQRTEQGDSAMYLCASSFLGYRGTEAFFGQGTRLTVV.

V is TRBV29-1 and J is TRBJ1-5, with TRBD1 matching 9 bases. This CDR3 has 12 amino acids. Germline V CDR1 and CDR2: SQVTM, ANQGSEA. Trimming at V came to 5 bases and at J to 7 bases, leaving 3 bases not matched to a gene. The CDR3, as DNA: TGCAGCGTTTGGGACAGGGACCAGCCCCAGCATTTT. Its translation: CSVWDRDQPQHF.